One and the same sample provided the 10 T cell receptor beta chains below, sequenced in a study of cytomegalovirus exposure and HLA in healthy donors. The repertoire was sequenced with immunoSEQ multiplex PCR; TCRdb's copy has only in-frame clones and lacks some. This repertoire shows approximately 65,000 clones, 95% to 97% found once; its top ten account for 2% to 2.5%. The specimen sequenced was PBMCs. These receptors were obtained from a young man in good health and CMV-seronegative.

The chain employs TRBV29-1 and TRBJ1-1, with D perhaps matching TRBD1 (6 bases). This CDR3 has 12 residues. CDR1 is SQVTM and CDR2 is ANQGSEA in the germline V gene. Trimming shortened V by 1 base and J by 6 bases, and 9 bases separated the two germline ends. The chain's CDR3 is CSVEVTGSEAFF. The DNA of the CDR3 is TGCAGCGTTGAAGTAACAGGGTCTGAAGCTTTCTTT.

This clone has a single count. The chain has TRBV5-1 and TRBJ2-5; D possibly corresponds to TRBD1 (5 bases). Germline loops: CDR1 SGHRS, CDR2 YFSETQ. The V end was cut by 0 bases, the J end by 4 bases, with 13 bases between. The CDR3 sequence is 15 residues long. CDR3 nucleotide sequence: TGCGCCAGCAGCTTGGGACAGTTGAGAGGAGAGACCCAGTACTTC. Translation gives CASSLGQLRGETQYF.

The chain's CDR3 is CASSVIGATYNEQFF. The DNA of the CDR3 is TGTGCCAGCAGCGTTATAGGGGCCACCTACAATGAGCAGTTCTTC. V usage is TRBV9 and J usage is TRBJ2-1, with D possibly TRBD1 on 5 matching bases. CDR1 is SGDLS and CDR2 is YYNGEE in the germline V gene. There are 15 residues in the CDR3. Trimming shortened V by 2 bases and J by 2 bases, and 11 bases separated the two germline ends.

The chain has TRBV11-2 and TRBJ1-5; 10 positions match TRBD1. This CDR3 spans 15 amino acids. V shed 4 bases and J 3 bases; nucleotides not matched to a gene: 3. Germline CDR1 reads SGHAT; CDR2 reads FQNNGV. CDR3 DNA sequence: TGTGCCAGCAGCTCGGGACAGGGGCACAATCAGCCCCAGCATTTT. Its translation is CASSSGQGHNQPQHF.

The rearrangement uses TRBV6-6 and TRBJ2-2; TRBD2 might be the D (6 bases). Trimming stripped 0 bases from V and 6 bases from J, with 8 bases between. Germline values: CDR1 MNHNY, CDR2 SVGAGI (reference sequence). The CDR3 sequence is 14 residues long. The CDR3 region has the DNA TGTGCCAGCAGTTACTCTGGGGGGTCCGGGGAGCTGTTTTTT. The encoded protein is CASSYSGGSGELFF.

The chain joins TRBV5-4 to TRBJ2-1; no clear D gene. V was shortened by 0 bases and J by 5 bases, with 6 bases between the two germline ends. Germline lookup yields CDR1 SGHNT and CDR2 YYREEE (reference sequence). The CDR3 extends over 13 amino acids. CDR3 region: CASSLGLNNEQFF. The CDR3 region has the DNA TGTGCCAGCAGCTTGGGGCTGAACAATGAGCAGTTCTTC.

This sequence joins TRBV5-3 and TRBJ2-7, with 7 bases aligning to TRBD1. TRBV5-3 is given ORF status, its function remaining uncertain. The ends lost 1 base at V and 0 bases at J; junction bases unmatched: 1. The CDR3 extends over 14 amino acids. The CDR3, as DNA: TGTGCCAGAAGCTTGAGGGACAGCTCCTACGAGCAGTACTTC. Its protein product is CARSLRDSSYEQYF.

The rearrangement joins TRBV28 to TRBJ2-7, with 9 nucleotides matching TRBD1. Germline V gives CDR1 MDHEN, CDR2 SYDVKM. The junction had 8 bases not matched to a gene; V was cut back by 8 bases and J by 6 bases. The CDR3 extends over 13 amino acids. CDR3 in amino acids: CASAGQGIVEQYF. As DNA, the CDR3 is TGTGCCAGCGCAGGACAGGGGATTGTCGAGCAGTACTTC.

This clone appeared a single time. The chain uses TRBV11-2 and TRBJ2-7; 7 positions match TRBD1. Germline V CDR1 and CDR2: SGHAT, FQNNGV. CDR3 length: 18 amino acids. Trimming removed 5 bases from V and 3 bases from J; junction bases left unmatched: 19. This CDR3 reads CASSPIRRGGGKNYEQYF. In DNA form, the CDR3 reads TGTGCCAGCAGCCCTATCCGCCGAGGGGGCGGAAAAAACTACGAGCAGTACTTC.

The table lists this clone with a count of one. This chain links TRBV30 with TRBJ1-3, with D perhaps matching TRBD1 (5 bases). This CDR3 comprises 15 residues. V was trimmed by 4 bases and J by 0 bases, leaving 13 bases between them. The germline gives CDR1 GTSNPN, CDR2 SVGIG (reference sequence). CDR3: CAWIGRVASGNTIYF. DNA for the CDR3: TGTGCCTGGATAGGCAGGGTGGCCTCTGGAAACACCATATATTTT.